The 14 T cell receptor beta chains given below trace back to one sample, sequenced in a study of blood T cell repertoires in COVID-19. Sequencing was performed with immunoSEQ multiplex PCR; in TCRdb, only in-frame clones are kept and a portion is missing. The data show some 200,000 clones, around 90% seen once. The material sequenced was PBMCs or T cells enriched from blood (not recorded which). The receptors stem from a woman in her twenties or thirties who had recovered from COVID-19.

The chain has TRBV19 and TRBJ2-7; TRBD1 might be the D (6 bases). The CDR3 consists of 15 residues. V lost 4 bases to trimming and J lost 5 bases, with 18 bases between them. Germline CDR1 reads LNHDA; CDR2 reads SQIVND (reference sequence). CDR3 bases: TGTGCCAGTAGTACCCACTTGAGGGGGTTCGACGAGCAGTACTTC. Residues: CASSTHLRGFDEQYF.

As concerns this clone: One end of the junction is discordant with germline, which a read error may explain. The gene calls are TRBV4-2 and TRBJ1-2; 7 bases are a match to TRBD1. Per germline, CDR1 LGHNA and CDR2 YNFKEQ. This CDR3 is built from 15 residues. The CDR3 DNA sequence: TGTGCCAGCAGGCAAGGAGCCAGGGGGGCTTATGGCTACACCTTC. This sequence encodes CASRQGARGAYGYTF.

The V and J genes are TRBV4-1 and TRBJ2-1; a possible D gene is TRBD2 (6 bases). Germline V gene lookup returns CDR1 MGHRA and CDR2 YSYEKL. The ends were cut back, 3 bases at V and 2 bases at J, with 11 bases in the middle. There are 15 residues in the CDR3. The CDR3 coding sequence is TGCGCCAGCAGCCACAGGGAGGTTGCCTACAATGAGCAGTTCTTC. This gives the protein CASSHREVAYNEQFF.

The rearrangement links TRBV3-1 (or the pseudogene TRBV3-2) to TRBJ2-5; 11 bases line up with TRBD2. Trimming at V came to 3 bases and at J to 2 bases, leaving 2 bases not matched to a gene. Per germline, CDR1 LGHDT and CDR2 YNNKEL (reference sequence). The CDR3 is 15 residues long. CDR3 nucleotides: TGTGCCAGCAGCCACATAGCGGGGGGGCAAGAGACCCAGTACTTC. It specifies CASSHIAGGQETQYF.

The chain is built from TRBV5-5 and TRBJ1-6, with 8 positions matching TRBD1. Losses at the gene ends were 4 bases for V and 0 bases for J; bases not matched to a gene: 6. This CDR3 has 17 residues. Germline assignment: CDR1 SGHKS and CDR2 YYEKEE (reference sequence). CDR3: CASSPGQERSYNSPLHF. CDR3 DNA sequence: TGTGCCAGCAGCCCGGGACAGGAGCGCTCCTATAATTCACCCCTCCACTTT.

This rearrangement joins TRBV4-1 to TRBJ2-7, with 10 bases lining up with TRBD1. Trimming removed 1 base from V and 0 bases from J; junction bases left unmatched: 3. The CDR3 sequence is 16 residues long. Per germline, CDR1 MGHRA and CDR2 YSYEKL. The CDR3 DNA reads TGCGCCAGCAGCCAAGGACAGGGGGCTTTCTCCTACGAGCAGTACTTC. Encoded protein: CASSQGQGAFSYEQYF.

V gene TRBV7-3 combines with J gene TRBJ1-1; D is ambiguous. The CDR3 covers 13 residues. V was shortened by 2 bases and J by 7 bases, with 11 bases between the two germline ends. CDR1 and CDR2 from the germline V gene are SGHTA and FQGTGA. The CDR3 protein is CASSLGYASEAFF. CDR3 nucleotides: TGTGCCAGCAGCTTAGGTTACGCCAGTGAAGCTTTCTTT.

The rearrangement joins TRBV19 to TRBJ1-4; no firm D call. V was trimmed by 7 bases and J by 8 bases, leaving 14 bases between them. Germline V lookup: CDR1 LNHDA, CDR2 SQIVND (reference sequence). The CDR3 consists of 13 residues. CDR3 sequence (DNA): TGTGCCAGTACCTCCCGACAACGCGAAAAACTGTTTTTT. Amino acid sequence: CASTSRQREKLFF.

This chain uses TRBV30 with TRBJ2-7, with 10 bases aligning to TRBD1. With 4 bases clipped from V and 5 bases from J, the junction kept 5 bases outside the gene matches. The CDR3 is 13 residues long. Germline loops: CDR1 GTSNPN, CDR2 SVGIG (reference sequence). CDR3 region: CAWTGTGVHEQYF. The CDR3 DNA reads as TGTGCCTGGACAGGGACAGGGGTCCACGAGCAGTACTTC.

V and J are TRBV18 and TRBJ1-6; TRBD1 matches 12 bases. The CDR3 sequence is 20 residues long. The trim removed 4 bases at V and 2 bases at J, leaving 12 bases unmatched. The germline CDR1 and CDR2 sequences are KGHSH and LQKENI. CDR3 amino acids: CASSQRPGQGAGAYNSPLHF. CDR3 in DNA: TGTGCCAGCTCACAAAGACCGGGACAGGGGGCCGGGGCCTATAATTCACCCCTCCACTTT.

This chain links TRBV7-2 with TRBJ1-3; 8 bases are shared with TRBD1. CDR1 is SGHTA, CDR2 FQGNSA, per germline. The CDR3 consists of 14 residues. J lost 4 bases, V lost 3 bases, and 2 bases had no gene match. CDR3 sequence reads: CASSFRDRGNTIYF. CDR3 nucleotides: TGTGCCAGCAGCTTCCGGGACAGGGGAAACACCATATATTTT.

This rearrangement joins TRBV5-1 to TRBJ1-1; D ambiguous. Trimming left V 0 bases short and J 3 bases short, with 9 bases between. The CDR3 has 14 residues. CDR1 is SGHRS, CDR2 YFSETQ, per germline. CDR3 DNA sequence: TGCGCCAGCAGCTTGGAATTTCAGGACACTGAAGCTTTCTTT. Protein product: CASSLEFQDTEAFF.

The rearrangement links TRBV2 to TRBJ2-5; maybe TRBD1 (5 bases). CDR3 length: 13 residues. Deletions cut 7 bases from V and 7 bases from J, with 16 bases between. The germline gives CDR1 SNHLY, CDR2 FYNNEI. CDR3 nucleotide sequence: TGTGCCAGCACCAGGGCCCAGTGGGCGACCCAGTACTTC. As protein: CASTRAQWATQYF.

J is TRBJ1-2 and V is TRBV5-4; D remains ambiguous. CDR1 is SGHNT, CDR2 YYREEE, per germline (reference sequence). Deletions cut 0 bases from V and 4 bases from J, with 13 bases between. The CDR3 has 15 residues. CDR3: CASSLAVGLVYGYTF. CDR3 DNA sequence: TGTGCCAGCAGCTTGGCCGTCGGACTGGTCTATGGCTACACCTTC.